The T cell receptor (beta chain) under discussion was sequenced for a study of cytomegalovirus exposure and HLA in healthy donors. Separate from the approximately 700-subject first cohort was the roughly 120-subject validation cohort, to which the donors belonged. Only in-frame clones appear in the TCRdb table, and some are missing; sequencing was by immunoSEQ multiplex PCR. Of 160,000 or so clones listed, about 89% are singletons. Germline lookup yields CDR1 SGDLS and CDR2 YYNGEE. The CDR3 covers 14 residues. The V end lost 0 bases, the J end lost 1 base, and 4 bases lay between the germline ends. The rearrangement uses TRBV9 and TRBJ2-2; D remains unclear. The sample consisted of PBMCs. The source of this sequence is a man aged 18-30 years in good health and CMV-seropositive. The CDR3 DNA reads TGTGCCAGCAGCGTAGACTGGAACACCGGGGAGCTGTTTTTT. It codes for CASSVDWNTGELFF.